The 4 T cell receptor beta chains listed next were all sequenced from one sample in a study of blood T cell repertoires in COVID-19. Profiled with immunoSEQ multiplex PCR; TCRdb holds only in-frame clones, not every one. The data hold some 300,000 clones, with roughly 88% observed a single time. The sequencing sample was made of peripheral blood. The receptors come from a woman in her thirties who had recovered from COVID-19.

The J gene is TRBJ1-4, the V gene TRBV4-2; the D gene is possibly TRBD1 (5 bases). The CDR3 consists of 15 residues. The V and J ends lost 0 bases and 7 bases respectively, with 12 bases between them. The germline gives CDR1 LGHNA, CDR2 YNFKEQ. CDR3 DNA sequence: TGTGCCAGCAGCCAAGACGTGAAAAGGGGTGAAAAACTGTTTTTT. It yields the protein CASSQDVKRGEKLFF.

The chain is built from TRBV10-3 and TRBJ2-7, with TRBD2 as a possible D gene (7 bases). V lost 8 bases to trimming and J lost 2 bases, with 22 bases between them. This CDR3 comprises 16 residues. Germline loops: CDR1 ENHRY, CDR2 SYGVKD. The CDR3 is CAIGGGLGSPPYEQYF. CDR3 nucleotides: TGTGCCATCGGGGGGGGGCTAGGGAGCCCCCCCTACGAGCAGTACTTC.

V usage is TRBV28 and J usage is TRBJ1-4; no clear D. V lost 3 bases, J lost 8 bases, and 16 bases lay in between. There are 15 residues in the CDR3. Germline CDR1 and CDR2: MDHEN and SYDVKM. The CDR3 DNA is TGTGCCAGCAGTTTGCGGGGATCGAGTAGGGAAAAACTGTTTTTT. Encoded protein: CASSLRGSSREKLFF.

The chain has TRBV15 and TRBJ1-1, with 10 bases lining up with TRBD1. CDR3 size: 15 residues. The J segment lost 5 bases and the V segment lost 3 bases, leaving 6 bases of the junction unmatched. Germline-derived CDR1 and CDR2 are LNHNV and YYDKDF (reference sequence). The CDR3 DNA is TGTGCCACCAGCAGGCCCTGGGACAGGGGAACTGAAGCTTTCTTT. Amino acid sequence: CATSRPWDRGTEAFF.